This T cell receptor (beta chain) is drawn from a study of technical replicates of blood from a handful of donors. Using immunoSEQ multiplex PCR, the repertoire was profiled, and TCRdb retains in-frame clones only, with some absent. Seen here are 100,000 or so clones, approximately 96% observed once, and the top ten hold roughly 0.26%. Germline V CDR1 and CDR2: SGDLS, YYNGEE. The CDR3 contains 15 residues. Trimming took 0 bases from V and 7 from J, leaving 16 bases between them. Source material: T cells isolated from PBMCs. V usage is TRBV9 and J usage is TRBJ2-5; the D gene is possibly TRBD2 (6 bases). The source of this sequence is a human donor in good health. DNA of the CDR3: TGTGCCAGCAGCGTAGCTTTGCGGGGCGACGGGACCCAGTACTTC. Translating gives CASSVALRGDGTQYF.